This T cell receptor (beta chain) is drawn from a study of blood T cells in healthy people across ages. Study results and limitations: Long-lived donors exceeded aged donors in naive CD4+ cells and diversity. Possibly, changes in expanded clonotypes were confounded because donor CMV status was unknown.

Germline CDR1 and CDR2: SGHTA and FQGNSA. CDR3 size: 15 residues. The trim removed 1 base at V and 2 bases at J, leaving 5 bases unmatched. For the second PCR, which ran for about 6 to 11 cycles, a sample-barcoded 5' primer and a J-beta primer mix were used. The template-switch adaptor, which had 12 random nucleotides, put a tag on each cDNA molecule. TCRdb called the 5' RACE reads again in MiXCR, with one record for every CDR3 protein. The sample yields about 1.6 million distinct CDR3 sequences, around 36% seen once. Those donating, healthy Caucasian individuals from Russia, were aged about 6 to 90. This clonotype was counted ten times or more. The antigen is undetermined.

This TCR derives from a woman aged 30 to 39 in good health. Specimen: blood. V gene TRBV7-2 combines with J gene TRBJ2-7, with TRBD1 matching 7 bases. CDR3 sequence reads: CASSLVPGQTYEQYF. The CDR3, as DNA: TGTGCCAGCAGCTTAGTCCCGGGACAGACCTACGAGCAGTACTTC.